These 3 T cell receptor beta chains were all obtained from the same sample, sequenced in a study of OX40 agonist ivuxolimab in advanced cancers. Assay used: immunoSEQ multiplex PCR; TCRdb lists only in-frame clones, some missing. The table lists tens of thousands of clones, about 94% of them singletons. This specimen consisted of CD4+ or CD8+ T cells sorted from blood, obtained in a trial of the OX40 agonist ivuxolimab. Source of these receptors: an adult with an advanced solid tumor such as melanoma, head and neck, liver or kidney cancer.

The J gene is TRBJ2-1, the V gene TRBV18; D possibly corresponds to TRBD2 (7 bases). The CDR3 consists of 15 residues. Germline CDR1 KGHSH, CDR2 LQKENI. The ends were cut back, 3 bases at V and 3 bases at J, with 12 bases in the middle. The CDR3 bases are TGTGCCAGCTCACCTTCGGGGGGCTTCTACAATGAGCAGTTCTTC. Amino acids: CASSPSGGFYNEQFF.

The chain couples TRBV6-5 to TRBJ2-1; weak D call: TRBD1 (7 bases). Trimming shortened V by 6 bases and J by 5 bases, and 14 bases separated the two germline ends. This CDR3 is 14 amino acids long. Germline V lookup: CDR1 MNHEY, CDR2 SVGAGI. The CDR3 spells CASSQGGNDNEQFF. The CDR3 nucleotides read TGTGCCAGCAGCCAGGGGGGCAACGACAATGAGCAGTTCTTC.

The chain couples TRBV29-1 to TRBJ2-7, with D possibly TRBD2 on 6 matching bases. The CDR3 sequence is 14 residues long. Trimming removed 4 bases from V and 2 bases from J, with 15 bases in between. Germline V gene lookup returns CDR1 SQVTM and CDR2 ANQGSEA. CDR3 region: CSVAQLTSPYEQYF. The CDR3 nucleotides are TGCAGCGTTGCTCAGCTAACTAGCCCCTACGAGCAGTACTTC.